One and the same sample provided the 24 T cell receptor beta chains below, sequenced in a study of blood T cell repertoires in COVID-19. Libraries were prepared by immunoSEQ multiplex PCR; TCRdb keeps only in-frame clonotypes and omits some of them. The table has approximately 100,000 clones, about nine tenths seen once. Sequences were obtained from peripheral blood. All receptors derive from a man in his 70s with acute or convalescent COVID-19.

V usage is TRBV11-3 and J usage is TRBJ2-1, with 8 bases fitting TRBD1. Germline CDR1 and CDR2: SGHNT and YENEEA. The CDR3 contains 14 residues. V lost 5 bases and J lost 8; bases outside the gene matches: 8. The CDR3 sequence is CASSTRQGWDEQFF. DNA for the CDR3: TGTGCCAGCAGCACGAGACAGGGGTGGGATGAGCAGTTCTTC.

The gene calls are TRBV4-2 and TRBJ1-4, with TRBD1 matching over 9 bases. Unmatched junction bases numbered 4, after V lost 0 bases and J lost 8 bases. The CDR3 extends over 15 amino acids. Germline V gene lookup returns CDR1 LGHNA and CDR2 YNFKEQ. CDR3 sequence: CASSQETGGIEKLFF. As DNA, the CDR3 is TGTGCCAGCAGCCAAGAGACAGGGGGAATAGAAAAACTGTTTTTT.

This chain joins TRBV10-3 and TRBJ2-2, with 8 bases matching TRBD1. Trimming took 6 bases from V and 5 from J; bases not matched to a gene: 5. From germline, CDR1 is ENHRY and CDR2 SYGVKD. The CDR3 spans 14 residues. The CDR3 sequence is CAIRRDRHTGELFF. The CDR3, as DNA: TGTGCCATCAGGAGGGACAGGCATACCGGGGAGCTGTTTTTT.

The chain couples TRBV5-4 to TRBJ2-7; 10 bases match TRBD1. Germline CDR1 is SGHNT and CDR2 is YYREEE (reference sequence). With V trimmed by 0 bases and J by 2 bases, 2 bases remained unmatched. CDR3 length equals 15 residues. CDR3 in DNA: TGTGCCAGCAGCTTGGAAGGGACAGGGGCCTACGAGCAGTACTTC. It specifies CASSLEGTGAYEQYF.

V and J are TRBV24-1 and TRBJ2-5; 8 nucleotides line up with TRBD1. The CDR3 extends over 15 amino acids. Losses at the gene ends were 4 bases for V and 4 bases for J; bases not matched to a gene: 7. CDR1 and CDR2 (germline): KGHDR, SFDVKD. The CDR3 region is CATSDPRTGRETQYF. CDR3 in DNA: TGTGCCACCAGTGACCCCCGGACAGGGAGAGAGACCCAGTACTTC.

This clone was detected once. V gene TRBV19 combines with J gene TRBJ1-5; weak D call: TRBD1 (6 bases). Germline V gene lookup returns CDR1 LNHDA and CDR2 SQIVND (reference sequence). Trimming took off 8 bases at V and 0 bases at J, with 14 bases between the two ends. This CDR3 has 15 amino acids. CDR3 region: CASAFQGNSNQPQHF. DNA for the CDR3: TGTGCCAGTGCCTTCCAGGGGAATAGCAATCAGCCCCAGCATTTT.

V and J are TRBV18 and TRBJ2-1, with a weak D call TRBD2 (6 bases). Germline CDR1 reads KGHSH; CDR2 reads LQKENI. The CDR3 has 15 amino acids. Trimming stripped 0 bases from V and 5 bases from J, with 11 bases between. As DNA, the CDR3 is TGTGCCAGCTCACCACCCGGGACTGGAAACAATGAGCAGTTCTTC. Its protein product is CASSPPGTGNNEQFF.

The J gene is TRBJ1-2, the V gene TRBV6-5, with D possibly matching TRBD1 (6 bases). Germline V gives CDR1 MNHEY, CDR2 SVGAGI. With 0 bases removed from V and 8 bases from J, the gap between germline ends came to 13 bases. CDR3 length: 14 residues. For the CDR3, the DNA is TGTGCCAGCAGTTACTCGGGGGGGGCGGGAGGCTACACCTTC. Translating it yields CASSYSGGAGGYTF.

The CDR3 spells CASSSTLVSYEQYF. The CDR3 DNA reads as TGTGCCAGCAGCTCCACCCTAGTTTCCTACGAGCAGTACTTC. The gene calls are TRBV7-9 and TRBJ2-7; unclear D gene. Germline CDR1 and CDR2: SEHNR and FQNEAQ (reference sequence). This CDR3 comprises 14 residues. V dropped 4 bases and J dropped 1 base, with 11 bases sitting between them.

The chain has TRBV28 and TRBJ1-2; D uncertain. The V and J ends lost 6 bases and 8 bases respectively, with 13 bases between them. Germline V gene sequence: CDR1 MDHEN, CDR2 SYDVKM. The CDR3 contains 12 residues. The CDR3 region has the DNA TGTGCCAGCAGCACCGGCCTGGGCGGCTACACCTTC. It translates to CASSTGLGGYTF.

J is TRBJ2-3 and V is TRBV2; a weak D match, TRBD2 (6 bases). CDR1 is SNHLY and CDR2 is FYNNEI in the germline V gene. Trimming pared 3 bases from V and 2 bases from J, leaving 12 bases between. This CDR3 has 15 residues. Written as DNA, the CDR3 is TGTGCCAGCAGTGAGGCGGGGAGACACACAGATACGCAGTATTTT. Its translation is CASSEAGRHTDTQYF.

The rearrangement links TRBV6-5 to TRBJ2-3, with D perhaps TRBD2 (5 bases). Germline CDR1 reads MNHEY; CDR2 reads SVGAGI. This CDR3 comprises 14 residues. V lost 2 bases, J lost 7 bases, and 13 bases lay in between. This CDR3 reads CASSYGPGRHTQYF. The CDR3 DNA reads TGTGCCAGCAGTTACGGTCCGGGAAGGCATACGCAGTATTTT.

This chain connects TRBV6-5 to TRBJ2-7; D gene ambiguous. Germline assignment: CDR1 MNHEY and CDR2 SVGAGI. CDR3 size: 14 residues. V shed 0 bases and J shed 4 bases, with 10 bases lying between them. The CDR3 region is CASSYSGGGYEQYF. Written as DNA, the CDR3 is TGTGCCAGCAGTTACTCGGGTGGCGGATACGAGCAGTACTTC.

CDR3 region: CASSTYRGRDTEAFF. The CDR3 nucleotides read TGTGCCAGCAGCACTTACAGGGGTCGGGACACTGAAGCTTTCTTT. The chain combines TRBV11-2 with TRBJ1-1; 7 bases agree with TRBD1. The CDR3 loop spans 15 amino acids. The V gene's germline CDR1 is SGHAT and CDR2 FQNNGV. J was trimmed by 3 bases and V by 5 bases; bases with no gene match: 9.

The chain links TRBV4-1 to TRBJ2-1; D might be TRBD2 (5 bases). Trimming left V 4 bases short and J 0 bases short, with 10 bases between. CDR1 MGHRA and CDR2 YSYEKL come from the germline V gene. The CDR3 is made up of 15 amino acids. In DNA, the CDR3 is TGCGCCAGCAGCCTACGGGGTAGCTCCTACAATGAGCAGTTCTTC. Translating it yields CASSLRGSSYNEQFF.

The gene calls are TRBV6-5 and TRBJ1-1, with D possibly TRBD1 on 6 matching bases. Germline-derived CDR1 and CDR2 are MNHEY and SVGAGI. The CDR3 is 14 residues long. V gave up 7 bases and J gave up 4 bases, with 16 bases separating them. The CDR3 loop reads CASINGGRGTEAFF. CDR3 coding DNA: TGTGCCAGCATCAACGGGGGGCGGGGCACTGAAGCTTTCTTT.

The genes are TRBV7-9 and TRBJ1-2; TRBD1 matches 8 bases. Germline assignment: CDR1 SEHNR and CDR2 FQNEAQ (reference sequence). V shed 5 bases, J shed 6 bases, and the junction held 8 bases outside the gene matches. This CDR3 spans 14 amino acids. CDR3 DNA sequence: TGTGCCAGCAGCCACAGGGGGAGGGAGGATGGCTACACCTTC. This encodes CASSHRGREDGYTF.

This clone was recorded only once. This rearrangement joins TRBV6-2 or TRBV6-3 to TRBJ2-3, with 9 bases lining up with TRBD2. The J segment lost 3 bases and the V segment lost 1 base, leaving 5 bases of the junction unmatched. The germline CDR1 and CDR2 sequences are MNHEY and SVGEGT. CDR3 length equals 16 residues. The CDR3 nucleotides read TGTGCCAGCAGTTACTTGGCTAGCGGGACGACAGATACGCAGTATTTT. Amino acid sequence: CASSYLASGTTDTQYF.

The chain has TRBV4-3 and TRBJ2-1; D perhaps matches TRBD2 (5 bases). Germline CDR1 reads LGHNA; CDR2 reads YSLEER. The CDR3 extends over 15 amino acids. Trimming shortened V by 0 bases and J by 0 bases, and 6 bases separated the two germline ends. The CDR3 is CASSQDRDSYNEQFF. CDR3 DNA: TGCGCCAGCAGCCAAGATCGGGACTCCTACAATGAGCAGTTCTTC.

The chain has TRBV6-2 or TRBV6-3 and TRBJ1-1; a possible D gene is TRBD1 (6 bases). The CDR3 extends over 17 amino acids. The ends were cut back, 4 bases at V and 3 bases at J, with 21 bases in the middle. The germline V gene has CDR1 MNHEY and CDR2 SVGEGT. CDR3 residues: CASSSPEIQGLYTEAFF. The DNA for the CDR3 is TGTGCCAGCAGTTCGCCCGAGATACAGGGCCTCTACACTGAAGCTTTCTTT.

The sample holds a few counts of this clone. The rearrangement joins TRBV15 to TRBJ2-7; tentatively, D is TRBD1 (6 bases). Germline CDR1 and CDR2: LNHNV and YYDKDF (reference sequence). The CDR3 has 16 amino acids. Trimming shortened V by 0 bases and J by 2 bases, and 14 bases separated the two germline ends. The CDR3 loop is CATSREGTTLAYEQYF. CDR3 sequence (DNA): TGTGCCACCAGCAGAGAAGGGACAACTCTCGCCTACGAGCAGTACTTC.

V and J are TRBV28 and TRBJ2-7; 7 bases fit TRBD1. With V trimmed by 5 bases and J by 6 bases, 13 bases remained unmatched. The CDR3 covers 15 residues. The germline CDR1 and CDR2 sequences are MDHEN and SYDVKM. The CDR3 reads CASSAKVRGWGEQYF. The CDR3 DNA reads TGTGCCAGCAGTGCGAAGGTCAGGGGGTGGGGCGAGCAGTACTTC.

The chain combines TRBV28 with TRBJ2-3; maybe TRBD1 (5 bases). CDR1 is MDHEN and CDR2 is SYDVKM in the germline V gene. The CDR3 spans 14 residues. V was trimmed by 4 bases and J by 4 bases, leaving 12 bases between them. The CDR3 coding sequence is TGTGCCAGCAGTTATGTCCTCAGGGCAGATACGCAGTATTTT. Protein: CASSYVLRADTQYF. Combining the CDR3 with reference TRBV28 and TRBJ2-3 gives the whole variable domain DVKVTQSSRYLVKRTGEKVFLECVQDMDHENMFWYRQDPGLGLRLIYFSYDVKMKEKGDIPEGYSVSREKKERFSLILESASTNQTSMYLCASSYVLRADTQYFGPGTRLTVL.

The V gene is TRBV7-9, the J gene TRBJ2-5; D is undetermined. The CDR3 extends over 12 amino acids. CDR1 and CDR2 from the germline V gene are SEHNR and FQNEAQ (reference sequence). V lost 3 bases to trimming and J lost 5 bases, with 7 bases between them. In nucleotides, the CDR3 is TGTGCCAGCAGCTTGGGCAAGGAGACCCAGTACTTC. Translating it yields CASSLGKETQYF.